This TCR beta chain was identified during a study of post-analysis software for immune sequencing data. Unique molecular identifiers tagged the TCR beta cDNA libraries. TCRdb called the PCR reads again in MiXCR, with one record for every CDR3 protein. The profile shows around 160,000 distinct CDR3 sequences, roughly 35% of them singletons. This clonotype has just a few counts. Its matching antigen is unknown. Germline CDR1 MNHEY, CDR2 SVGEGT. V lost 2 bases, J lost 8 bases, and 3 bases stayed unmatched. CDR3 length: 14 residues. General study findings and limits: TRBV5-6, TRBV5-1 and TRBV20-1 were among four or five TRBV segments more frequent in patients than controls.

This sequence originates from a girl aged 5-17 years with multiple sclerosis. The material was blood, obtained after autologous hematopoietic stem cell transplantation. The chain carries TRBV6-2 or TRBV6-3 and TRBJ2-3; 11 bases line up with TRBD2. The CDR3 DNA reads as TGTGCCAGCAGTTACCTGGGACTAGCGGTTACGCAGTATTTT. As protein: CASSYLGLAVTQYF.